One and the same sample provided the 11 T cell receptor beta chains below, sequenced in a study of T cells in localized non-small cell lung cancer (dated by TCRdb to between 2020 and 2021). The library was obtained by the immunoSEQ multiplex PCR assay. Entries here come from immuneACCESS through TCRdb and include only in-frame sequences with V and J called. Some clones fail to appear in such tables; in the studies checked, an unresolved V gene covers under half of the shortfall, and the cause of the remainder is unknown. The sample includes 45,000 to 60,000 clones, with over 80% observed a single time. 15% to 20% of the sample is held by the ten biggest clonotypes. Sequencing was performed on peripheral blood, taken before any cancer treatment. These receptors were collected from an older female donor with stage II squamous cell lung carcinoma.

The J gene is TRBJ2-7, the V gene TRBV5-5, with D unclear. Between the trimmed V and J ends, which lost 4 bases and 2 bases, there was a span of 13 bases. The CDR3 is 14 amino acids. Germline loops: CDR1 SGHKS, CDR2 YYEKEE (reference sequence). The CDR3 is CASSLRQAPYEQYF. Written as DNA, the CDR3 is TGTGCCAGCAGCCTCCGGCAGGCCCCCTACGAGCAGTACTTC.

The chain carries TRBV2 and TRBJ2-1, with TRBD2 identical over 11 bases. Germline values: CDR1 SNHLY, CDR2 FYNNEI. The CDR3 loop spans 18 amino acids. Trimming cost V 0 bases and J 2 bases; bases outside gene matches: 6. The CDR3 DNA is TGTGCCAGCAGTGAAGCGAGGATAGCGGGGGGGCCCTACAATGAGCAGTTCTTC. It codes for CASSEARIAGGPYNEQFF.

The J gene is TRBJ1-5, the V gene TRBV7-2, with 10 bases aligning to TRBD1. V trimming: 6 bases; J trimming: 6 bases; junction bases outside the gene matches: 8. CDR1 is SGHTA, CDR2 FQGNSA, per germline. This CDR3 comprises 15 residues. CDR3 in DNA: TGTGCCAGCAGGCCCGGGACAGGGGAGCTTCAGCCCCAGCATTTT. Its translation is CASRPGTGELQPQHF.

The chain carries TRBV7-9 and TRBJ1-2; the D is unclear. V lost 7 bases and J lost 8, with 17 bases in between. CDR1 is SEHNR, CDR2 FQNEAQ, per germline (reference sequence). The CDR3 sequence is 13 residues long. This CDR3 reads CASNPAQQEGYTF. The CDR3 region has the DNA TGTGCCAGCAACCCAGCCCAGCAGGAGGGCTACACCTTC.

The chain has TRBV6-5 and TRBJ1-2; maybe TRBD1 (6 bases). Trimming shortened V by 6 bases and J by 9 bases, and 14 bases separated the two germline ends. CDR3 length equals 12 residues. Germline-derived CDR1 and CDR2 are MNHEY and SVGAGI. For the CDR3, the DNA is TGTGCCAGCAGGGAGGGGGAGCGAAGCTACACCTTC. Amino acids: CASREGERSYTF.

This rearrangement joins TRBV15 to TRBJ1-5, with D uncertain. CDR1 is LNHNV and CDR2 is YYDKDF in the germline V gene (reference sequence). The CDR3 length is 12 residues. V lost 1 base to trimming and J lost 5 bases, with 3 bases between them. This CDR3 reads CATSRAHQPQHF. CDR3 DNA sequence: TGTGCCACCAGCAGAGCCCATCAGCCCCAGCATTTT.

The V and J genes are TRBV15 and TRBJ2-7; D is possibly TRBD1 (5 bases). The germline V gene has CDR1 LNHNV and CDR2 YYDKDF (reference sequence). The CDR3 has 14 residues. V was cut by 4 bases and J by 1 base, with 11 bases left in between. The CDR3 region is CATSNPQGSYEQYF. The CDR3 DNA reads as TGTGCCACCAGCAACCCCCAGGGATCCTACGAGCAGTACTTC.

The chain links TRBV5-1 to TRBJ2-5; TRBD2 might be the D (5 bases). V lost 4 bases, J lost 5 bases, and 12 bases lay in between. The CDR3 sequence is 13 residues long. In germline, CDR1 is SGHRS, CDR2 YFSETQ. This chain's CDR3 is CASSPGVTETQYF. CDR3 in DNA: TGCGCCAGCAGCCCCGGGGTTACGGAGACCCAGTACTTC.

The genes are TRBV4-3 and TRBJ2-3; TRBD2 aligns across 7 bases. With 7 bases clipped from V and 4 bases from J, the junction kept 11 bases outside the gene matches. This CDR3 has 15 amino acids. From germline, CDR1 is LGHNA and CDR2 YSLEER. The CDR3 bases are TGCGCCAGCACCCCCGGGGGGAATCGAGCAGATACGCAGTATTTT. It yields the protein CASTPGGNRADTQYF.

This clone was detected only once. CDR3 nucleotides: TGTGCCAGCAGCTTGATATACAGGGCAGTCGATAAGAACACTGAAGCTTTCTTT. This gives the protein CASSLIYRAVDKNTEAFF. V gene TRBV5-6 combines with J gene TRBJ1-1, with D perhaps TRBD1 (6 bases). There are 18 residues in the CDR3. Between the trimmed V and J ends, which lost 1 base and 1 base, there was a span of 20 bases. Germline lookup yields CDR1 SGHDT and CDR2 YYEEEE.

The V call is TRBV11-3, the J call TRBJ2-7; D possibly matches TRBD1 or TRBD2 (5 bases each). The CDR3 length is 15 residues. CDR1 is SGHNT and CDR2 is YENEEA in the germline V gene. Between the trimmed V and J ends, which lost 1 base and 7 bases, there was a span of 17 bases. This CDR3 reads CASSLGGVGPREQYF. Here the CDR3 DNA reads TGTGCCAGCAGCTTAGGGGGCGTGGGACCGAGGGAGCAGTACTTC.